Listed below are T cell receptor beta chains from one sample, sequenced in a study of cytomegalovirus exposure and HLA in healthy donors. The repertoire was sequenced with immunoSEQ multiplex PCR; TCRdb's copy has only in-frame clones and lacks some. The sample records some 130,000 clones, about three quarters being singletons. The sequenced sample consisted of PBMCs. The receptors originated from a middle-aged man in good health and CMV-seropositive. The CDR3 runs from the conserved cysteine through the conserved F or W. The D gene is left open where the match is weak. Clone sizes are given selectively: once, few, many, or a class where the clone is expanded.

CDR3 DNA,CDR3 protein,D gene,J gene,V gene,clone size
TGTGCCAGCTCACGAGGACAGCCCAACTCTGGAAACACCATATATTTT,CASSRGQPNSGNTIYF,NA,TRBJ1-3,TRBV18,NA
TGTGCCAGCAGCTTTACTGGGACAGGGGAGGGCTATGGCTACACCTTC,CASSFTGTGEGYGYTF,TRBD1,TRBJ1-2,TRBV7-9,NA
TGTGCCAGCAGCCCGTACTACGAGCAGTACTTC,CASSPYYEQYF,NA,TRBJ2-7,TRBV11-2,NA
TGCAGCGTTCGGGGGGGGGCCGATCAGCCCCAGCATTTT,CSVRGGADQPQHF,NA,TRBJ1-5,TRBV29-1,NA
TGTGCCAGCCGAAAGCTAGGAGGGGGCGACACTGAAGCTTTCTTT,CASRKLGGGDTEAFF,TRBD1,TRBJ1-1,TRBV7-2,NA
TGTGCCAGCTCCTTAGGCGGTTCACAAGAGACCCAGTACTTC,CASSLGGSQETQYF,NA,TRBJ2-5,TRBV4-2,NA
TGTGCCAGCAGCTTGGGAGGACTGGGCTACACCTTC,CASSLGGLGYTF,NA,TRBJ1-2,TRBV7-9,NA
TGTGCCAGCAGTGCGGCCCCCAGTGGGAGCTATGGCTACACCTTC,CASSAAPSGSYGYTF,NA,TRBJ1-2,TRBV2,NA
TGCGCCAGCAGCTTATCCCTGGGAGGTGAAGCTTTCTTT,CASSLSLGGEAFF,NA,TRBJ1-1,TRBV5-1,NA
TGCGCCAGCAGAGCCGGGACAGGGAACACTGAAGCTTTCTTT,CASRAGTGNTEAFF,TRBD1,TRBJ1-1,TRBV10-1,once
TGTGCCACCAGCAGAGATAAAAGCAATCAGCCCCAGCATTTT,CATSRDKSNQPQHF,NA,TRBJ1-5,TRBV15,NA
TGTGCCAGCAGCTTACAGGGCAAAAACATTCAGTACTTC,CASSLQGKNIQYF,NA,TRBJ2-4,TRBV11-2,NA
TGTGCCAGCAGTGCGAACACGAACACTGAAGCTTTCTTT,CASSANTNTEAFF,NA,TRBJ1-1,TRBV25-1,few
TGTGCCAGCAGTGGACAGGGGGCTACTGAAGCTTTCTTT,CASSGQGATEAFF,TRBD1,TRBJ1-1,TRBV2,NA
TGCGCCAGCAGAGGGGCCATGAACACTGAAGCTTTCTTT,CASRGAMNTEAFF,NA,TRBJ1-1,TRBV10-2,NA
TGTGCCAGCAGTCTAAACAGGGACACTGAAGCTTTCTTT,CASSLNRDTEAFF,NA,TRBJ1-1,TRBV27,NA
TGTGTCAGCACCCGGGTGGAGGCGGGGGGCTACACCTTC,CVSTRVEAGGYTF,NA,TRBJ1-2,TRBV2,NA
TGCGCCAGCAGCTTCGTCGGAGAACCAGGGGGAGGCTACACCTTC,CASSFVGEPGGGYTF,TRBD1,TRBJ1-2,TRBV5-1,NA
TGTGCCAGCACGGGGAAGGACAGTGATGGCTACACCTTC,CASTGKDSDGYTF,NA,TRBJ1-2,TRBV6-1,NA
TGTGCCAGTAGTATAGATGCAGGGCCAAGGGAGACCCAGTACTTC,CASSIDAGPRETQYF,NA,TRBJ2-5,TRBV19,NA
TGTTCCAGCAGCCCCCCGGGACAGGGAAGTCAGCCCCAGCATTTT,CSSSPPGQGSQPQHF,TRBD1,TRBJ1-5,TRBV7-9,NA
TGTGCCAGTAGTATCGACAGGGGTAACGCTGAAGCTTTCTTT,CASSIDRGNAEAFF,TRBD1,TRBJ1-1,TRBV19,NA
TGTGCCAGCAGTGGCCTGGGGGGTTTGGGCTATGGCTACACCTTC,CASSGLGGLGYGYTF,NA,TRBJ1-2,TRBV2,few
TGTGCCAGCAGCCGGTCGGGACTAGCGGGAGGCATCTCCTACGAGCAGTACTTC,CASSRSGLAGGISYEQYF,TRBD2,TRBJ2-7,TRBV7-2,NA
TGTGCCAGCAGCCCCGGAGGGCGGGGGGGTCGCGGGGAGACCCAGTACTTC,CASSPGGRGGRGETQYF,TRBD2,TRBJ2-5,TRBV5-4,NA
TGTGCCACCAGCAGAGATTTCGGCAGGGGCTACGAGCAGTACTTC,CATSRDFGRGYEQYF,NA,TRBJ2-7,TRBV15,NA
TGTGCCAGCAGTCCGGGACAAACGAACACTGAAGCTTTCTTT,CASSPGQTNTEAFF,NA,TRBJ1-1,TRBV6-1,NA
TGTGTCAGAAGCTTAGAGGCAGGGTTCTTAACTGAAGCTTTCTTT,CVRSLEAGFLTEAFF,NA,TRBJ1-1,TRBV7-5,few
TGTGCCAGCAGCTTAAACGGGACAGGCAGCGGGAAAAAACTGTTTTTT,CASSLNGTGSGKKLFF,TRBD1,TRBJ1-4,TRBV7-9,NA
TGCGCCAGCAGCTTGGATGGGGGGAATCAGCCCCAGCATTTT,CASSLDGGNQPQHF,NA,TRBJ1-5,TRBV5-1,NA
TGTGCCAGCAGTGAGACAGGGACCCTTCACGAGCAGTACTTC,CASSETGTLHEQYF,TRBD1,TRBJ2-7,TRBV25-1,few
TGTGCCAGCAGCCCAGGGAGGGACGGGTATAATTCACCCCTCCACTTT,CASSPGRDGYNSPLHF,NA,TRBJ1-6,TRBV27,NA
TGCAGCGTTGCGGAGCCCTCTGGGGCCAACGTCCTGACTTTC,CSVAEPSGANVLTF,NA,TRBJ2-6,TRBV29-1,once
TGTGCCAGCAGCTCGAGGGTAGCAGATACGCAGTATTTT,CASSSRVADTQYF,NA,TRBJ2-3,TRBV7-3,NA
TGTGCCAGCACGGGGGGGGCAGGAGAGACCCAGTACTTC,CASTGGAGETQYF,TRBD2,TRBJ2-5,TRBV2,NA
TGTGCCAGCAGCGCACAGGGGCTGGTCCACACTGAAGCTTTCTTT,CASSAQGLVHTEAFF,TRBD1,TRBJ1-1,TRBV9,NA
TGTGCCAGCAGCCAATCTGACACCCTCGCCCAGCATTTT,CASSQSDTLAQHF,NA,TRBJ1-5,TRBV16,NA
TGTGCCAGCAGCTTGGAAGCGGGAGTGGGCGAGACCCAGTACTTC,CASSLEAGVGETQYF,TRBD2,TRBJ2-5,TRBV7-2,few
TGTGCCAGCAGTACCAGGGCAGGAACTAACTATGGCTGCACCTTC,CASSTRAGTNYGCTF,NA,TRBJ1-2,TRBV13,NA
TGTGCCAGCAGTTACTCGACGGCAGGGGAGCAGTTCTTC,CASSYSTAGEQFF,NA,TRBJ2-1,TRBV6-6,NA
TGTGCCAGCAGTTTAAGCGGGATCGACACCGGGGAGCTGTTTTTT,CASSLSGIDTGELFF,TRBD2,TRBJ2-2,TRBV28,NA
TGCGCCAGCAGCCCTAAAATTAGACAGGCTGAAAAACTGTTTTTT,CASSPKIRQAEKLFF,NA,TRBJ1-4,TRBV4-1,NA
TGCGCCAGCAGCCCAGGGACTAGCTCTCATGAGCAGTTCTTC,CASSPGTSSHEQFF,TRBD2,TRBJ2-1,TRBV5-1,NA
TGCGCCAGCAGCCAAACGACTAGCGGGGGAGGCAATGAGCAGTTCTTC,CASSQTTSGGGNEQFF,TRBD2,TRBJ2-1,TRBV4-1,NA
TGTGCCAGCACCTCGGTGGGGGGGGGCGGTGAAAAACTGTTTTTT,CASTSVGGGGEKLFF,NA,TRBJ1-4,TRBV2,NA
TGTGCCAGCAGCCGACCAGGACAGGGAACCACTGAAGCTTTCTTT,CASSRPGQGTTEAFF,TRBD1,TRBJ1-1,TRBV6-5,few
TGTGCCAGCAGTAGAGAGGAGACCCAGTACTTC,CASSREETQYF,NA,TRBJ2-5,TRBV11-3,NA
TGCAGCGCCGGACAGGGGGCCTACGAGCAGTACTTC,CSAGQGAYEQYF,TRBD1,TRBJ2-7,TRBV29-1,NA
TGTGCCACCAGCATAGGGAGTAATTCACCCCTCCACTTT,CATSIGSNSPLHF,NA,TRBJ1-6,TRBV15,NA
TGTGCCAGCAGCTCAGGACAGGGGAACTCCTACAATGAGCAGTTCTTC,CASSSGQGNSYNEQFF,TRBD1,TRBJ2-1,TRBV9,NA
TGTGCCAGCAGCCAAGTAGGGCAGGGGGAGATAGCCAAAAACATTCAGTACTTC,CASSQVGQGEIAKNIQYF,TRBD1,TRBJ2-4,TRBV4-2,NA
TGTGCCAGCAGCTTTAGGGGGGGGAACACTGAAGCTTTCTTT,CASSFRGGNTEAFF,NA,TRBJ1-1,TRBV7-2,NA